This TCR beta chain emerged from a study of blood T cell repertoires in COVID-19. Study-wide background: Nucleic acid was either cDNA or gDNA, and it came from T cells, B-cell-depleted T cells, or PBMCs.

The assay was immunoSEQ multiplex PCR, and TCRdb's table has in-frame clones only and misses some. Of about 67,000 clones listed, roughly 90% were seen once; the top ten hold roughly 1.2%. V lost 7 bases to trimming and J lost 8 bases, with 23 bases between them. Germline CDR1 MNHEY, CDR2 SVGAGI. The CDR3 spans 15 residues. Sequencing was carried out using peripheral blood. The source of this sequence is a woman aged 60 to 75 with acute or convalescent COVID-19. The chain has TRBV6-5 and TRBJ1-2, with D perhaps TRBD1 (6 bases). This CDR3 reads CASTLRREGGEGYTF. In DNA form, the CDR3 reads TGTGCCAGCACCCTCCGGCGCGAAGGGGGGGAGGGCTACACCTTC.